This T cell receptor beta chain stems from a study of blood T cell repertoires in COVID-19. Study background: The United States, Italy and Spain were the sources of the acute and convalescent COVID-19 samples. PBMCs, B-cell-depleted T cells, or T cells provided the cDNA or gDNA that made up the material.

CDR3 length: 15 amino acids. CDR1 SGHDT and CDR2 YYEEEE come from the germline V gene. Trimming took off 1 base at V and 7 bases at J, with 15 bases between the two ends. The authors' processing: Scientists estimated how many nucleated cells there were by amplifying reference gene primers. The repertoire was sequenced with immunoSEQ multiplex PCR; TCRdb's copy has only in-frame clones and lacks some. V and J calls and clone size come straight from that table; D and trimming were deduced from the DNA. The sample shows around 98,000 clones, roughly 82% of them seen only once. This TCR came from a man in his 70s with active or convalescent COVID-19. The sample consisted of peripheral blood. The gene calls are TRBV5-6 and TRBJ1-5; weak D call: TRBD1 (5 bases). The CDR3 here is CASSLRASRGQPQHF. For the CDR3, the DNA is TGTGCCAGCAGCTTGCGGGCTTCTCGGGGGCAGCCCCAGCATTTT. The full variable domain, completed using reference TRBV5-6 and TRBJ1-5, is DAGVTQSPTHLIKTRGQQVTLRCSPKSGHDTVSWYQQALGQGPQFIFQYYEEEERQRGNFPDRFSGHQFPNYSSELNVNALLLGDSALYLCASSLRASRGQPQHFGDGTRLSIL.